The text below deals with one TCR beta chain. Its antigen is unknown. The CDR3 runs 13 residues. With V trimmed by 6 bases and J by 10 bases, 10 bases remained unmatched. Memory CD4+ T cells were sorted as CD4+CD45RO+CD25- cells. Adaptor-ligated barcode primers were used to amplify TRBV12-4/TRBJ1-2 clonotypes. MiXCR, run by TCRdb on the multiplex PCR reads, gives a single entry per CDR3 protein. The table includes about 1,300 distinct CDR3 sequences, 30% to 35% detected once. Study outcomes and limitations: Under 2.4% of tumor Treg sequences matched blood Tregs or memory cells. The TCR gene usage of tumor memory CD4+ T cells clustered together with blood and lymph node memory CD4+ cells and with lymph node naive CD4+ cells.

This sequence originates from a female donor with breast cancer. Sequenced material: memory CD4+ T cells sorted from blood. Subset here: memory CD4+ T cells, CD4+CD45RO+CD25-. The chain employs TRBV12-3 or TRBV12-4 and TRBJ1-2; 8 nucleotides match TRBD1. The CDR3 here is CASRVGQDRTYTF. The CDR3 DNA follows: TGTGCCAGCAGGGTGGGACAGGACCGGACCTACACCTTC.